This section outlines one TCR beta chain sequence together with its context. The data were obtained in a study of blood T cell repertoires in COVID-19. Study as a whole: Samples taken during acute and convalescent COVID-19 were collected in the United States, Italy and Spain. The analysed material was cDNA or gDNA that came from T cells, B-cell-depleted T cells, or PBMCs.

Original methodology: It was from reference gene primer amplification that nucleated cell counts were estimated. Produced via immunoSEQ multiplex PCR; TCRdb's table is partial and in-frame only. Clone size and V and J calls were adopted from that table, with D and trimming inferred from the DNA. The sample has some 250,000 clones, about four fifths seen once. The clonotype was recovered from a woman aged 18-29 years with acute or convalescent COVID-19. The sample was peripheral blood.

In nucleotides, the CDR3 is TGTGCCAGCAGCCCGCAAGTAGGACTAGCGGAATACAATGAGCAGTTCTTC. Translating it yields CASSPQVGLAEYNEQFF. The V gene is TRBV4-2, the J gene TRBJ2-1; 10 positions agree with TRBD2. Germline CDR1 is LGHNA and CDR2 is YNFKEQ. With 4 bases clipped from V and 4 bases from J, the junction kept 10 bases outside the gene matches. The length of the CDR3 is 17 residues.